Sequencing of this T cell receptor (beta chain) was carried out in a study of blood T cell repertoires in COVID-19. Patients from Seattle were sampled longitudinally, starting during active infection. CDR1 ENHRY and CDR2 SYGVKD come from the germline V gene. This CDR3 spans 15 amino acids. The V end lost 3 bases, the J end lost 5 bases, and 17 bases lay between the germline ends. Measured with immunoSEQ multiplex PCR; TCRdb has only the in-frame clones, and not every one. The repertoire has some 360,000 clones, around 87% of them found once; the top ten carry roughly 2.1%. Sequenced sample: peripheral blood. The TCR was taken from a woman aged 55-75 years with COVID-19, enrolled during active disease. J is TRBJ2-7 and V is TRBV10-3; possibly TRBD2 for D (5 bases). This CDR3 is CAISDEGTVTNEQYF. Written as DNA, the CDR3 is TGTGCCATCAGTGATGAGGGTACAGTGACGAACGAGCAGTACTTC.